Presented here are 3 T cell receptor beta chains from one specimen sequenced in a study of identical twins. TCRdb passed the 5' RACE reads through MiXCR, listing each CDR3 protein once. This sample has around 490,000 distinct CDR3 sequences, with 20% to 25% found just once. This same sample was also part of a study on yellow fever vaccine responses in identical twins.

The sequencing input was CD4+ T cells sorted from blood. These receptors were obtained from a young woman in good health.

This clonotype was seen more than once but under ten times. The chain is built from TRBV6-5 and TRBJ1-6; D not resolved. V was trimmed by 8 bases and J by 0 bases, leaving 5 bases between them. The CDR3 is made up of 13 amino acids. The germline V gene has CDR1 MNHEY and CDR2 SVGAGI. The CDR3 nucleotides are TGTGCCAGCCTGAGCTCCTATAATTCACCCCTCCACTTT. Its protein is CASLSSYNSPLHF.

The V and J genes are TRBV7-8 and TRBJ2-4; a possible D gene is TRBD2 (6 bases). CDR1 is SGHVS, CDR2 FQNEAQ, per germline. The CDR3 has 16 amino acids. Trimming removed 5 bases at V and 9 bases at J, with 23 bases between. DNA for the CDR3: TGTGCCAGCAGCCAAGGGACTGCCTACCTTAAGGGCATTCAGTACTTC. Amino acid sequence: CASSQGTAYLKGIQYF.

The J gene is TRBJ1-4, the V gene TRBV4-1; D is uncertain. In germline, CDR1 is MGHRA, CDR2 YSYEKL. The CDR3 has 15 residues. The germline V and J ends were trimmed by 1 base and 5 bases, with 11 bases remaining between them. The CDR3 sequence is CASSQVYPTNEKLFF. CDR3 DNA: TGCGCCAGCAGCCAAGTCTACCCGACAAATGAAAAACTGTTTTTT.